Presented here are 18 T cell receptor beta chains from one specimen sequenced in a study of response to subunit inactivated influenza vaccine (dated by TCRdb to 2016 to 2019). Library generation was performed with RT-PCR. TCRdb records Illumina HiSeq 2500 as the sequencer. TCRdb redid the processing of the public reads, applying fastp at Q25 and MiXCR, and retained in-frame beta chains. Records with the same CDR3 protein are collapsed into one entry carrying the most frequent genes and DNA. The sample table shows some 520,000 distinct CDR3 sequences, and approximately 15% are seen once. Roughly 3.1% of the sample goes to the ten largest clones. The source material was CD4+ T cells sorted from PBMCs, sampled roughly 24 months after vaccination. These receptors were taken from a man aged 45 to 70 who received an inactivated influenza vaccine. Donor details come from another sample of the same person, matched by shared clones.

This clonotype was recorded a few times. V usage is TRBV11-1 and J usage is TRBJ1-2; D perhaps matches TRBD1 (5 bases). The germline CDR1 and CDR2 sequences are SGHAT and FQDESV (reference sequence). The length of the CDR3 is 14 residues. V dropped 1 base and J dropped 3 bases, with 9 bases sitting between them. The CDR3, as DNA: TGTGCCAGCAGCTTAGACGGGGGTGACTATGGCTACACCTTC. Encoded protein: CASSLDGGDYGYTF.

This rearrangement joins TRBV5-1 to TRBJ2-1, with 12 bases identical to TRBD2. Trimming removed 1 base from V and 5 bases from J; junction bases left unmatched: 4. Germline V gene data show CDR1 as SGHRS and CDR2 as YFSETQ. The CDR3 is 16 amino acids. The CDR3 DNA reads TGCGCCAGCAGCTTGACTAGCGGGAGGTGGGACAATGAGCAGTTCTTC. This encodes CASSLTSGRWDNEQFF.

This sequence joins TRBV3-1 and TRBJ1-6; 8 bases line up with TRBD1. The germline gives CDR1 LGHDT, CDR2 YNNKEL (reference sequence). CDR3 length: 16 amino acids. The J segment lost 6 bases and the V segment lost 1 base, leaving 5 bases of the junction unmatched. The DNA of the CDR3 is TGTGCCAGCAGCCAAGTTGGACAGGGCGGTAATTCACCCCTCCACTTT. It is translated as CASSQVGQGGNSPLHF.

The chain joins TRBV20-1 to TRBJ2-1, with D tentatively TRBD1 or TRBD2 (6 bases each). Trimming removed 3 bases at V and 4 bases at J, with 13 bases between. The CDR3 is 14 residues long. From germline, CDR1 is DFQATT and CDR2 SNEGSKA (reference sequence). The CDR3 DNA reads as TGCAGTGCTAGTAGGGGGGCAGTGTACAATGAGCAGTTCTTC. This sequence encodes CSASRGAVYNEQFF.

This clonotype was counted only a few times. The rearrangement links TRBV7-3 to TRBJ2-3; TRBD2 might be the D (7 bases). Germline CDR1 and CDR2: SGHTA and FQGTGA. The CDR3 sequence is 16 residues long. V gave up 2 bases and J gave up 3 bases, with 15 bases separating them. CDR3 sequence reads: CASSLRGGWGTDTQYF. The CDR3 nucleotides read TGTGCCAGCAGCTTACGCGGGGGCTGGGGGACAGATACGCAGTATTTT.

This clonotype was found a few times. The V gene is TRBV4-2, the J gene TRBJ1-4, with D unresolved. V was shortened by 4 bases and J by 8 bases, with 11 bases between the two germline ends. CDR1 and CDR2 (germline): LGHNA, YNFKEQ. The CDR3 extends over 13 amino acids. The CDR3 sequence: CASSPPRAEKLFF. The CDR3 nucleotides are TGTGCCAGCAGCCCGCCCCGGGCGGAAAAACTGTTTTTT.

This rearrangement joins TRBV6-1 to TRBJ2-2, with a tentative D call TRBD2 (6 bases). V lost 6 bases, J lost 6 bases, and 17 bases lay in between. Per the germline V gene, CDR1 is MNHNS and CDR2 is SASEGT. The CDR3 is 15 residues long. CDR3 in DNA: TGTGCCAGCAGCTTTTGGGGGGAAGGGGCCGGGGAGCTGTTTTTT. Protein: CASSFWGEGAGELFF.

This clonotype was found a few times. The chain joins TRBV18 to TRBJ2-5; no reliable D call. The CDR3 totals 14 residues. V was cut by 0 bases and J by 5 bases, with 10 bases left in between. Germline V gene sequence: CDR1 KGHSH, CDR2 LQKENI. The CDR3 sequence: CASSPPRSRETQYF. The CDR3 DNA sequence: TGTGCCAGCTCACCACCAAGGTCCCGGGAGACCCAGTACTTC.

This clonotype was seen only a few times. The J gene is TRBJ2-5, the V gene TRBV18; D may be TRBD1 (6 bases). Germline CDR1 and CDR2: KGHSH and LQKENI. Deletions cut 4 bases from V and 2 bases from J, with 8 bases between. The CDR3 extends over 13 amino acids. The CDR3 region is CASSRQEQETQYF. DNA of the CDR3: TGTGCCAGCTCACGACAGGAGCAAGAGACCCAGTACTTC.

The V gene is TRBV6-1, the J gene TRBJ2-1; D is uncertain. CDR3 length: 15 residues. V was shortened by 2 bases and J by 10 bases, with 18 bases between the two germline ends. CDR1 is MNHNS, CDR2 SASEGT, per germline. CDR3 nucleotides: TGTGCCAGCAGTGAACAGCCTGTCGCGCGCAAGGAGCAGTTCTTC. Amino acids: CASSEQPVARKEQFF.

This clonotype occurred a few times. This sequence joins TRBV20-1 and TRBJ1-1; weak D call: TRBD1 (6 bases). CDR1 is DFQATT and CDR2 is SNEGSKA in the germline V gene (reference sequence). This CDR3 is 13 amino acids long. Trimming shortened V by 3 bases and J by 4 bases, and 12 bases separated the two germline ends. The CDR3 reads CSARAGVGTEAFF. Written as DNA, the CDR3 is TGCAGTGCTAGGGCAGGGGTTGGCACTGAAGCTTTCTTT.

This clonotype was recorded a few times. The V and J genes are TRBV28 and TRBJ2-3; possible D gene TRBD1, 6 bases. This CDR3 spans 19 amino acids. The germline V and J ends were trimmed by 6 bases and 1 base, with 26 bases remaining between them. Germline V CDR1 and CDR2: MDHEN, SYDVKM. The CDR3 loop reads CASRITDLEAGDGTDTQYF. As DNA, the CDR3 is TGTGCCAGCAGAATCACCGATTTGGAGGCAGGGGATGGCACAGATACGCAGTATTTT. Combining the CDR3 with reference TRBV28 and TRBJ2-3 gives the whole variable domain DVKVTQSSRYLVKRTGEKVFLECVQDMDHENMFWYRQDPGLGLRLIYFSYDVKMKEKGDIPEGYSVSREKKERFSLILESASTNQTSMYLCASRITDLEAGDGTDTQYFGPGTRLTVL.

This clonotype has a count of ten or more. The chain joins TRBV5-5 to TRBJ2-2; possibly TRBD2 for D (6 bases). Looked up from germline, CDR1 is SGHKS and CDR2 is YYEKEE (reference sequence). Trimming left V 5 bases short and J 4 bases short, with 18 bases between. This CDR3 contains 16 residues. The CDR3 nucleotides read TGTGCCAGCAGAGAGTCACTAGCCCTAGGCACCGGGGAGCTGTTTTTT. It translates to CASRESLALGTGELFF.

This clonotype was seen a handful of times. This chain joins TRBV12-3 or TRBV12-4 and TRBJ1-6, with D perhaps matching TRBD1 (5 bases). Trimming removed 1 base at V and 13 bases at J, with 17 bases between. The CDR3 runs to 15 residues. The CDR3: CASSLGGTARLPLHF. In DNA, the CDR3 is TGTGCCAGCAGTTTAGGCGGGACGGCTCGGCTTCCCCTCCACTTT.

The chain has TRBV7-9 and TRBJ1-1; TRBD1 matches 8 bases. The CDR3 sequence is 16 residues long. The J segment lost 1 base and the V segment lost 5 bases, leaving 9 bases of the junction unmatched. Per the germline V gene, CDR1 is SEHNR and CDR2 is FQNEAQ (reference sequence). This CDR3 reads CASSAWTGSGNTEAFF. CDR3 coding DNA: TGTGCCAGCAGCGCATGGACAGGGTCTGGGAACACTGAAGCTTTCTTT.

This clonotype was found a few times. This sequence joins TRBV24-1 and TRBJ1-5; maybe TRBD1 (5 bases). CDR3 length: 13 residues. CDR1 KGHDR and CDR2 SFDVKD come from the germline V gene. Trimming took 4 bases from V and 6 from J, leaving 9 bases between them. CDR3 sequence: CATSESGPQPQHF. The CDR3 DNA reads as TGTGCCACCAGTGAGTCGGGGCCTCAGCCCCAGCATTTT.

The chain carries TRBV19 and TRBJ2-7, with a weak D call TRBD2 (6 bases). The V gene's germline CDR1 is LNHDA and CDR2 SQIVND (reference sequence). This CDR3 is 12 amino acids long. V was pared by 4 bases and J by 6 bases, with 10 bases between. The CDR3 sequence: CASSKGAGEQYF. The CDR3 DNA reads TGTGCCAGTAGTAAGGGAGCGGGCGAGCAGTACTTC.

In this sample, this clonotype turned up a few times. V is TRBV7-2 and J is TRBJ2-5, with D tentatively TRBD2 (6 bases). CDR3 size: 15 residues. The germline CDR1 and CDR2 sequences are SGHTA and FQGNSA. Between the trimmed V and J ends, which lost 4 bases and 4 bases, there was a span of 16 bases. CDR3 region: CASSYAVTSTETQYF. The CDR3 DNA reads TGTGCCAGCAGCTACGCAGTTACTAGCACAGAGACCCAGTACTTC.